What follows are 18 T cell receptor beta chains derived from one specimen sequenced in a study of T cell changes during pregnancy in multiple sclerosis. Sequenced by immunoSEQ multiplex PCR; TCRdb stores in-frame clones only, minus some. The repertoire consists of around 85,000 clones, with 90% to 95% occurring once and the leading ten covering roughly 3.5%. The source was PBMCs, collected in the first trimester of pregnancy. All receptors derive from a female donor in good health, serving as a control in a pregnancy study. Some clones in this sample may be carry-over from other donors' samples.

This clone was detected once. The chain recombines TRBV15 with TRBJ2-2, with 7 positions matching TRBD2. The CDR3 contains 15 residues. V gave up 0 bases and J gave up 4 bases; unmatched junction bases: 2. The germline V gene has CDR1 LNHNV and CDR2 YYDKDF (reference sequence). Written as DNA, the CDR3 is TGTGCCACCAGCAGAGATGCGGGGGTCACCGGGGAGCTGTTTTTT. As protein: CATSRDAGVTGELFF.

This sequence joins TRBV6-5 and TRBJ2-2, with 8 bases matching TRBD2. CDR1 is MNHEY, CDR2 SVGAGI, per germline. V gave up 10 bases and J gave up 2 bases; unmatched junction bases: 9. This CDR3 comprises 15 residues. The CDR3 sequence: CATLAGSLNTGELFF. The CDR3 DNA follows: TGTGCCACCTTAGCGGGGAGCCTTAACACCGGGGAGCTGTTTTTT.

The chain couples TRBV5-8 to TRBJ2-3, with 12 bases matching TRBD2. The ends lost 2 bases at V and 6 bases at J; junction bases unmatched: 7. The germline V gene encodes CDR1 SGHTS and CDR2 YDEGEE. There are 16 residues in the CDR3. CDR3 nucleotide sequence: TGTGCCAGCAGCTTACTAGCGGGAGGCCCGGGTGATACGCAGTATTTT. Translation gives CASSLLAGGPGDTQYF.

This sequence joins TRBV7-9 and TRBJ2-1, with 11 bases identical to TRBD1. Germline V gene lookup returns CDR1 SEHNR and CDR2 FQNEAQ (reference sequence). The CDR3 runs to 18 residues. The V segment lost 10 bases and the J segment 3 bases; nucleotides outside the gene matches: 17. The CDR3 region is CAILLAGQGVDYYNEQFF. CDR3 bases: TGTGCCATACTCCTCGCGGGACAGGGGGTGGATTACTACAATGAGCAGTTCTTC.

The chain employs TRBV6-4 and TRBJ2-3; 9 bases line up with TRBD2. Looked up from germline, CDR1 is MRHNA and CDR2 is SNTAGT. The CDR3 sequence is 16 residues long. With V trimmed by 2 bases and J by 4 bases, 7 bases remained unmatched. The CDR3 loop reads CASSDTAGGNADTQYF. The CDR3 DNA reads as TGTGCCAGCAGTGACACGGCGGGAGGGAATGCAGATACGCAGTATTTT.

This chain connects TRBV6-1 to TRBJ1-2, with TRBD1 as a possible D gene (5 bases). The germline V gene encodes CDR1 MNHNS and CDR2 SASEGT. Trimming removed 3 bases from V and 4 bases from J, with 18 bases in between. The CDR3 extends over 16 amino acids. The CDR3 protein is CASSDDDLYRLYGYTF. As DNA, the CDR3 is TGTGCCAGCAGTGATGATGACCTTTACAGGCTCTATGGCTACACCTTC.

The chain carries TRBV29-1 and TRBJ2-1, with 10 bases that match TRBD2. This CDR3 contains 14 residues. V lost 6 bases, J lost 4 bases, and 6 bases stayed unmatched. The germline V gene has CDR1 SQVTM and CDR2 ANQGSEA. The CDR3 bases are TGCAGCGTACTTATAGCGGGGGGTTACAATGAGCAGTTCTTC. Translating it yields CSVLIAGGYNEQFF.

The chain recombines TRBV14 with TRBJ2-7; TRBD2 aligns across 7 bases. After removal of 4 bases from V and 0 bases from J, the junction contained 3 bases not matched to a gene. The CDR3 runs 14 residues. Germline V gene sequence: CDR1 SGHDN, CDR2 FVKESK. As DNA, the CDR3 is TGTGCCAGCAGCCTTAGCGGGCCCTCCTACGAGCAGTACTTC. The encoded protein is CASSLSGPSYEQYF.

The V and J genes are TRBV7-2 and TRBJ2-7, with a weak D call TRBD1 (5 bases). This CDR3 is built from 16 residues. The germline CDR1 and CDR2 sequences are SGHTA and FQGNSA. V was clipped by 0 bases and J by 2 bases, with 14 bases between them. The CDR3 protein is CASSLASRQITYEQYF. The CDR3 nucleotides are TGTGCCAGCAGCTTAGCGTCGAGACAGATAACCTACGAGCAGTACTTC.

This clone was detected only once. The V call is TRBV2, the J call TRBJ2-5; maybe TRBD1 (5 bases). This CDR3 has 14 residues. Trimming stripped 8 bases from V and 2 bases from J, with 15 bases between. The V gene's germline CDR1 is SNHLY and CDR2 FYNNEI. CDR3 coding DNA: TGTGCCAGCGTAGACAGATTCTCACAAGAGACCCAGTACTTC. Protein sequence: CASVDRFSQETQYF.

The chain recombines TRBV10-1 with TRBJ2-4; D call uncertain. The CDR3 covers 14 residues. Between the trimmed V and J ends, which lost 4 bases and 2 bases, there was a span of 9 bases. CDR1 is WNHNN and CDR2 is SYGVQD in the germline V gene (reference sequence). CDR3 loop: CASSGGGTKNIQYF. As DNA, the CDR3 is TGCGCCAGCAGTGGTGGCGGAACCAAAAACATTCAGTACTTC.

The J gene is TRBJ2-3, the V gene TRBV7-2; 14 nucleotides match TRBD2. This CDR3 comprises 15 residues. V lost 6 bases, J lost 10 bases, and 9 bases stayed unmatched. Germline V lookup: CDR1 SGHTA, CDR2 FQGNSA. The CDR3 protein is CASRWAGTSGSAQYF. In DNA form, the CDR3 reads TGTGCCAGCAGATGGGCCGGGACTAGCGGGAGCGCGCAGTATTTT.

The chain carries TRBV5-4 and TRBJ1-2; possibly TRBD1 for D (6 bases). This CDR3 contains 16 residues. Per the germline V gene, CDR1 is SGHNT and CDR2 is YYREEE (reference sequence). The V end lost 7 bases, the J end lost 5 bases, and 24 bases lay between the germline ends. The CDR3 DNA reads TGTGCCAGCTCACTGGGGGGGCGACAAACAGGGTATGGCTACACCTTC. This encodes CASSLGGRQTGYGYTF.

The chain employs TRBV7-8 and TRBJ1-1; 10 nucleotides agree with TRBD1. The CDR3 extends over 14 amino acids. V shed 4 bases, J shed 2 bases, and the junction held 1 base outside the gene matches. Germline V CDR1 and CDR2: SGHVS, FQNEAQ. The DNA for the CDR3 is TGTGCCAGCAGCTGGGACAGGGGAAACACTGAAGCTTTCTTT. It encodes CASSWDRGNTEAFF.

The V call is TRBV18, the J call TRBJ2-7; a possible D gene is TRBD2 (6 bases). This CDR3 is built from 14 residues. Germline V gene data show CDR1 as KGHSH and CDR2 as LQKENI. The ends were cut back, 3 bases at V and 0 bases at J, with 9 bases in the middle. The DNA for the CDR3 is TGTGCCAGCTCACCTGGGGGGATCTCCTACGAGCAGTACTTC. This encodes CASSPGGISYEQYF.

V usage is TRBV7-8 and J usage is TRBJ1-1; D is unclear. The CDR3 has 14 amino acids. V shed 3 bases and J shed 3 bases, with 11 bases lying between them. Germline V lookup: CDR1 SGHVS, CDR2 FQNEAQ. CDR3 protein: CASSFLRWDTEAFF. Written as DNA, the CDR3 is TGTGCCAGCAGCTTTTTGCGGTGGGACACTGAAGCTTTCTTT.

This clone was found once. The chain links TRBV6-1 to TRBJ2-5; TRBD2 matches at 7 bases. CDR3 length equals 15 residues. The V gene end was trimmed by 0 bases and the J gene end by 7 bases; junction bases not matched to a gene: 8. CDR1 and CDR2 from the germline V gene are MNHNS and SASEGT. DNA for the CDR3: TGTGCCAGCAGTGAAGCATCAAGCGGGGTGGCGACCCAGTACTTC. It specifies CASSEASSGVATQYF.

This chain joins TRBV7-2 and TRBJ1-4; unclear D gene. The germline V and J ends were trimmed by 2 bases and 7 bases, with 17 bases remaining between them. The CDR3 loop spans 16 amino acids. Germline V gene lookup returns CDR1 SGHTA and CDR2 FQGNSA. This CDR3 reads CASSLFFGREGEKLFF. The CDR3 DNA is TGTGCCAGCAGCTTATTTTTCGGGAGGGAGGGTGAAAAACTGTTTTTT.